This is a list of T cell receptor beta chains from one sample in a study of T cell responses to AZD1222 COVID-19 vaccine. The repertoire was sequenced with immunoSEQ multiplex PCR; TCRdb's copy has only in-frame clones and lacks some. The sample comprises around 160,000 clones, roughly nine tenths of which are singletons, and around 4.9% rests with the top ten. Sequencing was performed on peripheral blood, taken on day 0 of AZD1222 vaccination. The receptors shown here come from an adult in good health. Each CDR3 is given with its conserved first and last residue. A D gene is named only where the DNA matches it firmly. Size is omitted from some rows. Given values are once, few, many or a class for expanded clones.

D gene	clone size	J gene	V gene	CDR3 DNA	CDR3 protein
TRBD2	.	TRBJ2-5	TRBV7-2	TGTGCCAGCAGCTTATCGAACGGGAGGGCTGAGACCCAGTACTTC	CASSLSNGRAETQYF
.	few	TRBJ1-1	TRBV4-3	TGCGCCAGCAGCCAAGATTCATGGACTAAGACTTTCTTT	CASSQDSWTKTFF
.	.	TRBJ1-1	TRBV7-2	TGTGCCAGCAGCTTAGGGTCCCCAGGGAGGAACACTGAAGCTTTCTTT	CASSLGSPGRNTEAFF
.	few	TRBJ2-5	TRBV5-4	TGTGCCAGCAGCCAAGGTAACCACCAAGAGACCCAGTACTTC	CASSQGNHQETQYF
.	.	TRBJ1-6	TRBV4-2	TGTGCCAGCAGCCAAGGCACAGGGTTTAATTCACCCCTCCACTTT	CASSQGTGFNSPLHF
.	.	TRBJ1-5	TRBV4-2	TGTGCCAGCAGCCTCGAATTAACGGGTAATCAGCCCCAGCATTTT	CASSLELTGNQPQHF
.	once	TRBJ2-1	TRBV19	TGTGCCAGTAGTATGACAAATGAGCAGTTCTTC	CASSMTNEQFF
TRBD2	.	TRBJ2-1	TRBV7-2	TGTGCCAGCAGCTTGGGGACTAGCCGGAGCAATGAGCAGTTCTTC	CASSLGTSRSNEQFF
TRBD1	.	TRBJ2-5	TRBV5-1	TGCGCCAGCAGCGATGGCGTAGGGGGCCGGGAGACCCAGTACTTC	CASSDGVGGRETQYF
TRBD1	.	TRBJ1-1	TRBV18	TGTGCCAGCTCATCGGGACAGGGACGCACTGAAGCTTTCTTT	CASSSGQGRTEAFF
TRBD2	.	TRBJ2-7	TRBV7-6	TGTGCCAGCAGCCCAGGGCCCGGGGGCCCTAGCGGGAGCTCCTACGAGCAGTACTTC	CASSPGPGGPSGSSYEQYF
.	.	TRBJ1-2	TRBV6-6	TGTGCCAGCAGGGGATCGACACTAGCTAACTATGGCTACACCTTC	CASRGSTLANYGYTF
.	.	TRBJ2-4	TRBV7-8	TGTGCCAGCACCTCGAGGGAGGCACCAAACATTCAGTACTTC	CASTSREAPNIQYF
TRBD1	.	TRBJ1-5	TRBV7-3	TGTGCCAGCAGCTTAACCCGGGCAGGGGGCGCGTCCCGGAATCAGCCCCAGCATTTT	CASSLTRAGGASRNQPQHF
.	once	TRBJ1-4	TRBV5-4	TGTGCCAGCAGCTTGGGGCCCCACACTAATGAAAAACTGTTTTTT	CASSLGPHTNEKLFF
.	.	TRBJ1-3	TRBV5-6	TGTGCCAGCAGCTTATTTACGGACGACTCTGGAAACACCATATATTTT	CASSLFTDDSGNTIYF
TRBD2	.	TRBJ2-3	TRBV6-2/TRBV6-3	TGTGCCAGCAGTTCCAGCGGGAGGTTTAAAGATACGCAGTATTTT	CASSSSGRFKDTQYF
.	.	TRBJ1-2	TRBV5-5	TGTGCCAGCAACTCGTACGGGGATGGCTATGGCTACACCTTC	CASNSYGDGYGYTF
TRBD2	.	TRBJ2-1	TRBV11-3	TGTGCCAGCAGCGCTATTAGCGGGAGGGACAATGAGCAGTTCTTC	CASSAISGRDNEQFF
.	.	TRBJ1-5	TRBV19	TGTGCCAGTAGTACGAGGACAGACCCTCTCAATCAGCCCCAGCATTTT	CASSTRTDPLNQPQHF
.	.	TRBJ1-2	TRBV27	TGTGCCAGCAGTTTGGGACGGAACTATGGCTACACCTTC	CASSLGRNYGYTF
.	.	TRBJ2-2	TRBV6-2/TRBV6-3	TGTGCCAGCAGCCCTCGTGAAAGCGAGCGAACGACCGGGGAGCTGTTTTTT	CASSPRESERTTGELFF
.	.	TRBJ2-1	TRBV11-2	TGTGCCAGCAGCTTAAGGGTCCTAGCGGACAGCTCCTACAATGAGCAGTTCTTC	CASSLRVLADSSYNEQFF
.	.	TRBJ2-7	TRBV5-4	TGTGCCAGCTCAGGGGGATCGCCGGGACTAGTAGCCTCCGAGCAGTACTTC	CASSGGSPGLVASEQYF
TRBD1	.	TRBJ2-7	TRBV5-1	TGCGCCAGCAGTCCTGGCAGAAACAGGGGCTCCTACGAGCAGTACTTC	CASSPGRNRGSYEQYF
.	.	TRBJ1-2	TRBV6-5	TGTGCCAGCAGTTACTCAACAGGCGCAGGAGGCTACACCTTC	CASSYSTGAGGYTF
TRBD1	few	TRBJ2-7	TRBV10-3	TGTGCCATCAGCGAACCCGGGACAGGGGGCGCCTACGAGCAGTACTTC	CAISEPGTGGAYEQYF
.	.	TRBJ1-2	TRBV11-3	TGTGCCAGCAGCTTATTGGGGGCCCGCTATGGCTACACCTTC	CASSLLGARYGYTF
TRBD1	few	TRBJ2-7	TRBV29-1	TGCAGCGTTCAGGGGGCTTACGAGCAGTACTTC	CSVQGAYEQYF
.	.	TRBJ1-6	TRBV27	TGTGCCAGCAGTTTCTATAATTCACCCCTCCACTTT	CASSFYNSPLHF
TRBD1	.	TRBJ1-2	TRBV24-1	TGTGCCACCAGTGATCCAGACAGGGAGTATGGCTACACCTTC	CATSDPDREYGYTF
.	.	TRBJ1-2	TRBV30	TGTGCCTGGAGGGCTCCGGGACTTTCAGCTAACTATGGCTACACCTTC	CAWRAPGLSANYGYTF
.	once	TRBJ1-3	TRBV6-5	TGTGCCAGCAGTTACACATTTGGGAGGGCTGGAAACACCATATATTTT	CASSYTFGRAGNTIYF
.	.	TRBJ1-1	TRBV29-1	TGCAGCGCCGGGACACCGATCCGGAACACTGAAGCTTTCTTT	CSAGTPIRNTEAFF
TRBD2	.	TRBJ2-5	TRBV5-1	TGCGCCAGCAGCGAAGCTAGCGGGTACCGAGAGACCCAGTACTTC	CASSEASGYRETQYF
TRBD1	once	TRBJ1-5	TRBV18	TGTGCCAGCTCATCGACAGGGGCCAATCAGCCCCAGCATTTT	CASSSTGANQPQHF
.	.	TRBJ2-7	TRBV11-3	TGTGCCAGCAGCCTCCGCCCGCGGGCCTCCTACGAGCAGTACTTC	CASSLRPRASYEQYF
TRBD1	.	TRBJ1-2	TRBV4-3	TGCGCCAGCAGCCAGGGGGCCGGGACAGGCGTCTATGGCTACACCTTC	CASSQGAGTGVYGYTF
TRBD1	.	TRBJ2-7	TRBV7-9	TGTGCCAGCAGCCGGGGACAGGGCTACGAGCAGTACTTC	CASSRGQGYEQYF
.	few	TRBJ2-1	TRBV12-3/TRBV12-4	TGTGCCAGCAGTTTCCCGAGCAATGAGCAGTTCTTC	CASSFPSNEQFF
TRBD2	.	TRBJ2-2	TRBV9	TGTGCCAGCAGCACTAGCGGGGGGAACACCGGGGAGCTGTTTTTT	CASSTSGGNTGELFF
TRBD2	.	TRBJ2-1	TRBV5-4	TGTGCCAGCAGTTTTAGCGGGAGCTCCTACAATGAGCAGTTCTTC	CASSFSGSSYNEQFF
.	.	TRBJ1-2	TRBV2	TGTGCCAGCAGTGAATCTGTCGGAGACTATGGCTACACCTTC	CASSESVGDYGYTF
.	.	TRBJ1-1	TRBV3-1/TRBV3-2	TGTGCCAGCAGCCAAGAGGGGGGGCTGATGACTGAAGCTTTCTTT	CASSQEGGLMTEAFF
TRBD2	.	TRBJ2-3	TRBV9	TGTGCCAGCAGCCTGGGACTAGCGGATAGCACAGATACGCAGTATTTT	CASSLGLADSTDTQYF
TRBD1	.	TRBJ1-1	TRBV5-1	TGCGCCAGCAGCCGAGGACAGGCAAGCACTGAAGCTTTCTTT	CASSRGQASTEAFF
TRBD2	.	TRBJ2-7	TRBV5-8	TGTGCCAGCAGCCCGGGGGGACTTTTCTCACCCTACGAGCAGTACTTC	CASSPGGLFSPYEQYF
.	once	TRBJ2-2	TRBV28	TGTGCCAGCAGTTTAGGCGCGGGCGGGGAGCTGTTTTTT	CASSLGAGGELFF
.	.	TRBJ1-4	TRBV4-2	TGTGCCAGCAGCCTGGACTCGACTAATGAAAAACTGTTTTTT	CASSLDSTNEKLFF
.	.	TRBJ1-6	TRBV4-2	TGTGCCAGCAGCCAAGATCCCAGGGGCTCACCCCTCCACTTT	CASSQDPRGSPLHF
.	.	TRBJ2-5	TRBV5-1	TGCGCCAGCAGCAACCCCTCCGGGGGGCGAGGTACCCAGTACTTC	CASSNPSGGRGTQYF
.	.	TRBJ2-7	TRBV4-3	TGCGCCAGCAGCCAAGACCGGCAGACTCCGCCGTACTTC	CASSQDRQTPPYF
.	once	TRBJ2-5	TRBV11-2	TGTGCCAGCAGCCGCTCGGCACGCACGAAAGAGACCCAGTACTTC	CASSRSARTKETQYF
TRBD1	.	TRBJ1-4	TRBV5-1	TGCGCCAGCAGCTTGGGACAGGGGAGGGATGGAAAACTGTTTTTT	CASSLGQGRDGKLFF
TRBD2	.	TRBJ2-3	TRBV5-1	TGCGCCAGCAGCGGCAAGGGCGGGGGGGGCACAGATACGCAGTATTTT	CASSGKGGGGTDTQYF
.	.	TRBJ1-4	TRBV2	TGTGCCAGCAGTGTGTGGGGGGGCCCTGATGAAAAACTGTTTTTT	CASSVWGGPDEKLFF